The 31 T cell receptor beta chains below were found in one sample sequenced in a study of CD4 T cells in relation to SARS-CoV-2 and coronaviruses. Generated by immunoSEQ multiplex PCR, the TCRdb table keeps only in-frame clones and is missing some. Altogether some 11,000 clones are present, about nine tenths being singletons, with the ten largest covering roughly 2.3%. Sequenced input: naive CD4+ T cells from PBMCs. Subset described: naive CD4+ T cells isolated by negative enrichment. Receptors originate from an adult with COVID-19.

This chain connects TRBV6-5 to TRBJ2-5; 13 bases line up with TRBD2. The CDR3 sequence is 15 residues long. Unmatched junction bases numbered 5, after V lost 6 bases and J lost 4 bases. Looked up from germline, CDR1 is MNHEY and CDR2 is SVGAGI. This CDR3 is CASRLLAGGRETQYF. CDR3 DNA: TGTGCCAGCAGACTACTAGCGGGGGGGCGAGAGACCCAGTACTTC.

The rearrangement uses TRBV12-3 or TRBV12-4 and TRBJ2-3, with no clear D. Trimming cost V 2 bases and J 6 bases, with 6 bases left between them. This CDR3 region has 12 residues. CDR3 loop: CASSLTPDTQYF. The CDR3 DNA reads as TGTGCCAGCAGTTTAACCCCGGATACGCAGTATTTT.

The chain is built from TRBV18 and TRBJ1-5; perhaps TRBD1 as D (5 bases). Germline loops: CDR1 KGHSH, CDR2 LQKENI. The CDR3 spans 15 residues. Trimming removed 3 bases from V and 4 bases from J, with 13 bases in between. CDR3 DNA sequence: TGTGCCAGCTCACCGTCCGGGGCCCAAAATCAGCCCCAGCATTTT. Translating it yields CASSPSGAQNQPQHF. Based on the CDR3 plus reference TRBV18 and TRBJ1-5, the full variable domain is NAGVMQNPRHLVRRRGQEARLRCSPMKGHSHVYWYRQLPEEGLKFMVYLQKENIIDESGMPKERFSAEFPKEGPSILRIQQVVRGDSAAYFCASSPSGAQNQPQHFGDGTRLSIL.

CDR3 nucleotide sequence: TGTGCCAGCAGTTATGGTCCCGCGTCGAATCAGCCCCAGCATTTT. Protein product: CASSYGPASNQPQHF. The chain combines TRBV6-2 or TRBV6-3 with TRBJ1-5; D gene ambiguous. Germline CDR1 MNHEY, CDR2 SVGEGT. The CDR3 sequence is 15 residues long. Trimming left V 3 bases short and J 4 bases short, with 13 bases between.

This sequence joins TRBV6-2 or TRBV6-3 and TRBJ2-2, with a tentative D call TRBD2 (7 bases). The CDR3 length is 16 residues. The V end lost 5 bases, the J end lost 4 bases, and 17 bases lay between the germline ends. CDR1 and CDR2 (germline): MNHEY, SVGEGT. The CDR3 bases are TGTGCCAGCAGTCCCCTGGGAGGGGGAGGCACCGGGGAGCTGTTTTTT. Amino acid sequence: CASSPLGGGGTGELFF.

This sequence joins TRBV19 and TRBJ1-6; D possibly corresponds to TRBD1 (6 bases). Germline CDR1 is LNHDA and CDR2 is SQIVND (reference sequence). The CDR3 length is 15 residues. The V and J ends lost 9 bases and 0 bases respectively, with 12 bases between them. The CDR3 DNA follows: TGTGCCAGCCAAGGACAGATCTCCTATAATTCACCCCTCCACTTT. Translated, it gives CASQGQISYNSPLHF.

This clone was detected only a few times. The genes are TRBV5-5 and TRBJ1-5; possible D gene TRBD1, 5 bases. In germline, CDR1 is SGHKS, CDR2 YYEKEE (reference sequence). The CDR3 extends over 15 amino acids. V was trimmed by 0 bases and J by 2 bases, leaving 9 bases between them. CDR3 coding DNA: TGTGCCAGCAGCTTGGGCCCGGGGGGCAATCAGCCCCAGCATTTT. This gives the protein CASSLGPGGNQPQHF.

CDR3 region: CASSRDRGLDTQYF. The CDR3 DNA reads TGTGCCAGCAGCCGGGACAGGGGATTAGATACGCAGTATTTT. This chain connects TRBV6-5 to TRBJ2-3; TRBD1 aligns across 10 bases. CDR1 and CDR2 (germline): MNHEY, SVGAGI. CDR3 size: 14 residues. Trimming took 6 bases from V and 5 from J; bases not matched to a gene: 5.

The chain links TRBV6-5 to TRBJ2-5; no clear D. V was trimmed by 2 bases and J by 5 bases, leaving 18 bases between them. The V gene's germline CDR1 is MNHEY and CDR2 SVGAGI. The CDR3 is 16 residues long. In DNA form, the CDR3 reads TGTGCCAGCAGTTACAGAGTCGAAGGGTTTGGGGAGACCCAGTACTTC. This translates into CASSYRVEGFGETQYF.

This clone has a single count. Here the CDR3 DNA reads TGTGCCAGCAGTTTCGACGGGGGACGTGCGCAGTATTTT. Translated: CASSFDGGRAQYF. The chain carries TRBV12-3 or TRBV12-4 and TRBJ2-3, with D possibly matching TRBD2 (6 bases). V lost 3 bases, J lost 10 bases, and 14 bases lay in between. The CDR3 is made up of 13 amino acids.

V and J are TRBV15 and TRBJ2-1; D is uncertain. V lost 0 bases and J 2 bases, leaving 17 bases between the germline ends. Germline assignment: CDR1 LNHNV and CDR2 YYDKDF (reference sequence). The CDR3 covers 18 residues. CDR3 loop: CATSRDRTVSRAYNEQFF. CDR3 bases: TGTGCCACCAGCAGAGATCGCACGGTCTCCCGTGCCTACAATGAGCAGTTCTTC. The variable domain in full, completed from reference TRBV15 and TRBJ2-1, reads DAMVIQNPRYQVTQFGKPVTLSCSQTLNHNVMYWYQQKSSQAPKLLFHYYDKDFNNEADTPDNFQSRRPNTSFCFLDIRSPGLGDTAMYLCATSRDRTVSRAYNEQFFGPGTRLTVL.

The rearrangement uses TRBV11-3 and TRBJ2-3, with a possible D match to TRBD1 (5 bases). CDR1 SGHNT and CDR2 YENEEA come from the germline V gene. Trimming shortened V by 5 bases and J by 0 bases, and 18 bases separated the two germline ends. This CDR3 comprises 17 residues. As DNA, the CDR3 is TGTGCCAGCAGCCTGCCAAATGGACACCCTAGCACAGATACGCAGTATTTT. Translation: CASSLPNGHPSTDTQYF.

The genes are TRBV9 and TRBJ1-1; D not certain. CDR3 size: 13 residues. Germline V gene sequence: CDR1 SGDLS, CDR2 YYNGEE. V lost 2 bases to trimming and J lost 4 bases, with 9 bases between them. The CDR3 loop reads CASSVQGVTEAFF. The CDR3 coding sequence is TGTGCCAGCAGCGTTCAAGGCGTCACTGAAGCTTTCTTT.

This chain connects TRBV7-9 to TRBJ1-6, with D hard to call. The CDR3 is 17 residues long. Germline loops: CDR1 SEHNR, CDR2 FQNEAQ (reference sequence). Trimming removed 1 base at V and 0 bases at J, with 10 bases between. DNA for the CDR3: TGTGCCAGCAGCTTAGACAGTCCCAGCTCCTATAATTCACCCCTCCACTTT. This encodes CASSLDSPSSYNSPLHF.

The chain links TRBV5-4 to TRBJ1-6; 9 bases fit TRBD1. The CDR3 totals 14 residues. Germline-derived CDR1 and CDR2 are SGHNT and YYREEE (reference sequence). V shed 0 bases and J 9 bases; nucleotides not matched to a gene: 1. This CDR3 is CASSLEGQGSPLHF. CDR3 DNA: TGTGCCAGCAGCTTGGAGGGACAGGGTTCACCCCTCCACTTT.

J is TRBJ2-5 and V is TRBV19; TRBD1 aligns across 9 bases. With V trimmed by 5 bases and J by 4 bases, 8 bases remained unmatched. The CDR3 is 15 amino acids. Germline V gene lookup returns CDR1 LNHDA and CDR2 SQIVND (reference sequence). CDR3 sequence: CASSAGTGFAETQYF. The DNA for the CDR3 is TGTGCCAGTAGTGCCGGGACAGGGTTCGCAGAGACCCAGTACTTC. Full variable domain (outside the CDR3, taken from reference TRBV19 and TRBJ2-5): DGGITQSPKYLFRKEGQNVTLSCEQNLNHDAMYWYRQDPGQGLRLIYYSQIVNDFQKGDIAEGYSVSREKKESFPLTVTSAQKNPTAFYLCASSAGTGFAETQYFGPGTRLLVL.

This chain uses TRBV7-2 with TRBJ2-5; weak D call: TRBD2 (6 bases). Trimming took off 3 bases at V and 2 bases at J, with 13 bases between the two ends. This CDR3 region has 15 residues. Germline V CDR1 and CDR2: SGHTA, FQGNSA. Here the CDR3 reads CASSFDLARQETQYF. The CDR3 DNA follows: TGTGCCAGCAGCTTTGATCTAGCGCGACAAGAGACCCAGTACTTC.

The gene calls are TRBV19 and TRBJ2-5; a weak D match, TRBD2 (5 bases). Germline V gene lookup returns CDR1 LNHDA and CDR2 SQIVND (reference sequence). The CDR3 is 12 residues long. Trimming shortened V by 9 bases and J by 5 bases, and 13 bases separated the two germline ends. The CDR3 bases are TGTGCCAGCAAACGGACGGGGGAGACCCAGTACTTC. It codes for CASKRTGETQYF. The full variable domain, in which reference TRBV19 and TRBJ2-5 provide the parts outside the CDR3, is DGGITQSPKYLFRKEGQNVTLSCEQNLNHDAMYWYRQDPGQGLRLIYYSQIVNDFQKGDIAEGYSVSREKKESFPLTVTSAQKNPTAFYLCASKRTGETQYFGPGTRLLVL.

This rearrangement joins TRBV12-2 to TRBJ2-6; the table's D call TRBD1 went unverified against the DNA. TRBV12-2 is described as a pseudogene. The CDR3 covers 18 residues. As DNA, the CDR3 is TGTGCAAGTCGCCTCCGACAGGGAGAAGGCGGAGGGGCCAACGTCCTGACTTTC. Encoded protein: CASRLRQGEGGGANVLTF.

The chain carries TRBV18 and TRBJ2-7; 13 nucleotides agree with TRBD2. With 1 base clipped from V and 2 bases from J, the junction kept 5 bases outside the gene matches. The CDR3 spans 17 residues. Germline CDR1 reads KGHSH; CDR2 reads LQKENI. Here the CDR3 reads CASSPRWTSGSAYEQYF. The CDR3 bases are TGTGCCAGCTCACCACGTTGGACTAGCGGGAGCGCCTACGAGCAGTACTTC.

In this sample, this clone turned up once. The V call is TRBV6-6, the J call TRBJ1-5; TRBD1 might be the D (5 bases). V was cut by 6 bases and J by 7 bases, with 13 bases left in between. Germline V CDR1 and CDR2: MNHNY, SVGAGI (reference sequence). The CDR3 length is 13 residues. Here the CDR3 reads CASRGPSGQPQHF. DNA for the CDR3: TGTGCCAGCAGGGGACCTTCGGGGCAGCCCCAGCATTTT.

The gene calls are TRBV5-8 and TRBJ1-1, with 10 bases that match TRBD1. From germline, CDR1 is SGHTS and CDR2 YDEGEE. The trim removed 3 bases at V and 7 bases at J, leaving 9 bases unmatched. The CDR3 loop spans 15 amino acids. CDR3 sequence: CASSYPGQGYVEAFF. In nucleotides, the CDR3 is TGTGCCAGCAGCTACCCGGGACAGGGGTATGTTGAAGCTTTCTTT. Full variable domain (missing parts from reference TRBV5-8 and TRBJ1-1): EAGVTQSPTHLIKTRGQQATLRCSPISGHTSVYWYQQALGLGLQFLLWYDEGEERNRGNFPPRFSGRQFPNYSSELNVNALELEDSALYLCASSYPGQGYVEAFFGQGTRLTVV.

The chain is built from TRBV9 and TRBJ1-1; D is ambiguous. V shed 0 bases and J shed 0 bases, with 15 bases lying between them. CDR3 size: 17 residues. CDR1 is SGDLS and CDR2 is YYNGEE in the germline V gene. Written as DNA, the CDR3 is TGTGCCAGCAGCGTAGGCGGCCGAGATCACGTGAACACTGAAGCTTTCTTT. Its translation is CASSVGGRDHVNTEAFF.

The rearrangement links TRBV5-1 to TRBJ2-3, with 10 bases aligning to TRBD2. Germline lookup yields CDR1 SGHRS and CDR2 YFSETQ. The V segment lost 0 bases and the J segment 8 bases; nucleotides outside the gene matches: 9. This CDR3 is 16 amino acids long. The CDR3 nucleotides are TGCGCCAGCAGCTTGGGAGCGGGGGGGAAAGGGCGTACGCAGTATTTT. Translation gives CASSLGAGGKGRTQYF. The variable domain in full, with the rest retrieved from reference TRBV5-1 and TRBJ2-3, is KAGVTQTPRYLIKTRGQQVTLSCSPISGHRSVSWYQQTPGQGLQFLFEYFSETQRNKGNFPGRFSGRQFSNSRSEMNVSTLELGDSALYLCASSLGAGGKGRTQYFGPGTRLTVL.

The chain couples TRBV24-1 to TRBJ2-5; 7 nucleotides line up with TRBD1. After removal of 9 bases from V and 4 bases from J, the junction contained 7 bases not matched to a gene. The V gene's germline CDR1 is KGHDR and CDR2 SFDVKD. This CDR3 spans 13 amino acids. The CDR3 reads CATATGSVETQYF. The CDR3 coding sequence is TGTGCCACCGCGACAGGGTCAGTAGAGACCCAGTACTTC.

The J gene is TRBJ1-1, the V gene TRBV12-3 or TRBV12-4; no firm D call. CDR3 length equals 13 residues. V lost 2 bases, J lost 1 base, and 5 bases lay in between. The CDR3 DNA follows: TGTGCCAGCAGTTTATCCGAGAACACTGAAGCTTTCTTT. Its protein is CASSLSENTEAFF.

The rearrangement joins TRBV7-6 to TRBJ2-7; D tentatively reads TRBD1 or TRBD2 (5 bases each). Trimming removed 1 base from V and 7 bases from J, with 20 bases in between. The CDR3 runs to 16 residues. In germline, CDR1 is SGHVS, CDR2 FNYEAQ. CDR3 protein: CASSLGFGTPQGEQYF. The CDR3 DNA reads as TGTGCCAGCAGCTTAGGTTTCGGGACCCCTCAAGGGGAGCAGTACTTC.

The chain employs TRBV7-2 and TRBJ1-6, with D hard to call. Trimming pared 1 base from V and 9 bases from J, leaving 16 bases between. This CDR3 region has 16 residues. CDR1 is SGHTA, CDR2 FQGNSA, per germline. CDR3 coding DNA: TGTGCCAGCAGCTTAGGAGGAGGACCTCAGAGTTCACCCCTCCACTTT. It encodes CASSLGGGPQSSPLHF.

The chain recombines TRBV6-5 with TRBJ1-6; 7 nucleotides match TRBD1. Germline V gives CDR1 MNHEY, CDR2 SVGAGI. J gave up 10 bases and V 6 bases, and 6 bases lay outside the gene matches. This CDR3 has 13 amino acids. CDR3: CASRSTGTSPLHF. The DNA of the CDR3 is TGTGCCAGCAGGTCGACAGGGACCTCACCCCTCCACTTT.

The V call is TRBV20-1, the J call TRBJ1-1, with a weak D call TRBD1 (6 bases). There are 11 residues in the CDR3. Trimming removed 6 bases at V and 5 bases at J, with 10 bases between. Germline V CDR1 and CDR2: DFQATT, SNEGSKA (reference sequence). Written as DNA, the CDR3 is TGCAGTGCCCCAGGGGAGACTGAAGCTTTCTTT. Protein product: CSAPGETEAFF.

The CDR3 DNA is TGTGCCAGCAGACCCCGACCGCTCGGCGGCAATCAGCCCCAGCATTTT. Translation: CASRPRPLGGNQPQHF. The V and J genes are TRBV6-7 and TRBJ1-5; D uncertain. TRBV6-7 is placed among ORFs of uncertain function. The V gene lost 6 bases and the J gene lost 2 bases, with 17 bases spanning the gap. The CDR3 totals 16 residues.